A selection of T cell receptor beta chains follows, all from one sample in a study of blood T cells in healthy people across ages. Each CDR3 protein gets one entry after TCRdb re-called the 5' RACE reads with MiXCR. The profile covers roughly 1.9 million distinct CDR3 sequences, with about two fifths appearing a single time and roughly 24% taken by the ten largest. Sequencing was carried out using blood. The receptor source for this set is a human donor in good health. The CDR3 runs from the conserved cysteine through the conserved F or W. Fields, in order: D gene, J gene, V gene, CDR3 protein. The D gene is left open where the match is weak.

D: TRBD1; J: TRBJ1-6; V: TRBV28; CDR3: CASRGNRGPSPLHF
D: -; J: -; V: TRBV9; CDR3: CASSVKSGETQYF
D: -; J: TRBJ2-7; V: TRBV7-9; CDR3: CASSPPASGANEQYF
D: TRBD1; J: TRBJ2-7; V: TRBV29-1; CDR3: CSVIGGEEQYF
D: -; J: TRBJ2-5; V: TRBV12-3/TRBV12-4; CDR3: CASSPGQFKETQYF
D: -; J: TRBJ1-1; V: TRBV29-1; CDR3: CSVQRGGGTEAFF
D: -; J: TRBJ2-3; V: TRBV4-2; CDR3: CASSQVGLPGTDTQYF
D: -; J: TRBJ1-1; V: TRBV27; CDR3: CASSFVTDTEAFF
D: -; J: TRBJ2-5; V: TRBV10-3; CDR3: CASRGDDRGETQYF
D: -; J: TRBJ1-4; V: TRBV29-1; CDR3: CSVGEGQREKLFF
D: TRBD2; J: TRBJ2-3; V: TRBV11-2; CDR3: CASSPGTSGGGTDTQYF
D: -; J: TRBJ1-2; V: TRBV30; CDR3: CAWSVQEGRGYTF
D: -; J: TRBJ2-1; V: TRBV7-2; CDR3: CASSSSQGGEQFF
D: -; J: TRBJ1-2; V: TRBV7-8; CDR3: CASSLAWGGYTF
D: TRBD1; J: TRBJ1-5; V: TRBV6-2/TRBV6-3; CDR3: CASRGWTGLNQPQHF
D: TRBD2; J: TRBJ2-7; V: TRBV6-2/TRBV6-3; CDR3: CASSYAGGPYEQYF
D: TRBD2; J: TRBJ2-2; V: TRBV5-1; CDR3: CASSLPKAGGRNTGELFF
D: TRBD1; J: TRBJ1-1; V: TRBV20-1; CDR3: CSAHLQGWRAEAFF
D: -; J: TRBJ1-2; V: TRBV3-1; CDR3: CASSPGFSSSYGYTF
D: -; J: TRBJ2-5; V: TRBV5-5; CDR3: CASSWDTAEETQYF
D: -; J: TRBJ1-2; V: TRBV28; CDR3: CASSPGELEFYGYTF
D: -; J: TRBJ2-5; V: TRBV7-9; CDR3: CASSWDGGETQYF
D: -; J: TRBJ2-6; V: TRBV7-2; CDR3: CASKRGGAGANVLTF
D: TRBD1; J: -; V: TRBV27; CDR3: CASSSWTGRYEQYF
D: TRBD1; J: TRBJ2-7; V: TRBV9; CDR3: CASSVGTGPYEQYF
D: TRBD1; J: TRBJ1-1; V: TRBV29-1; CDR3: CSVEDLAGGQGGGFTEAFF
D: -; J: TRBJ1-5; V: TRBV29-1; CDR3: CSVGGRNQPQHF
D: TRBD1; J: TRBJ1-2; V: TRBV24-1; CDR3: CATSDFRTGYGYTF
D: -; J: TRBJ2-1; V: TRBV27; CDR3: CASSPLNSYNEQFF
D: -; J: TRBJ1-1; V: TRBV6-2/TRBV6-3; CDR3: CASSYPALNTEAFF
D: TRBD2; J: TRBJ2-3; V: TRBV7-2; CDR3: CASSPGGGASDTQYF
D: -; J: TRBJ2-3; V: TRBV28; CDR3: CASSTRHTDTQYF
D: -; J: TRBJ2-7; V: TRBV5-1; CDR3: CASSFGAGDKFYEQYF
D: -; J: TRBJ2-7; V: TRBV7-2; CDR3: CASSLRAGLGSYEQYF
D: -; J: TRBJ1-2; V: TRBV9; CDR3: CASSVNIDGPYTF
D: -; J: TRBJ2-7; V: TRBV20-1; CDR3: CSARAWEEQYF
D: -; J: TRBJ1-5; V: TRBV12-3/TRBV12-4; CDR3: CASRVAPGRSQPQHF
D: TRBD1; J: TRBJ2-1; V: TRBV7-9; CDR3: CASSLGGAGGLTDNEQFF
D: -; J: TRBJ1-6; V: TRBV29-1; CDR3: CTPRLTLHF
D: TRBD1; J: TRBJ2-7; V: TRBV29-1; CDR3: CSVEVGWDRSSYEQYF